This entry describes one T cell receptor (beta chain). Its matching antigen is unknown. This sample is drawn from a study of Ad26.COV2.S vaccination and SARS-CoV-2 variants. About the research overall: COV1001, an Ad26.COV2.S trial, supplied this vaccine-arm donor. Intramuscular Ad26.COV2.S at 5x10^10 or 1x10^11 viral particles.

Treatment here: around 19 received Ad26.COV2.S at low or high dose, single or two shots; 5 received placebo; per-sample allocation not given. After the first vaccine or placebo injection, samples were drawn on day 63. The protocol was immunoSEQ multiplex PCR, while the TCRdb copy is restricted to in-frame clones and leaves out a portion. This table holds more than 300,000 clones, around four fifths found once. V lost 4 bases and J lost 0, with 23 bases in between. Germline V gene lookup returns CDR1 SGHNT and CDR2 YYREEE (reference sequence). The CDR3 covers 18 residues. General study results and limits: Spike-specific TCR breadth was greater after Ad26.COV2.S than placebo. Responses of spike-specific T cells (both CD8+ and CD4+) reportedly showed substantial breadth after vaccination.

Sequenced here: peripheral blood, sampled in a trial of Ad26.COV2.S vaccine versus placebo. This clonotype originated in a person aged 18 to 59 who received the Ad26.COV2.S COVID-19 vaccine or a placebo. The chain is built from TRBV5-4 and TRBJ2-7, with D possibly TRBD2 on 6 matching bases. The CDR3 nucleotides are TGTGCCAGCAGCCCAAACCGGGGACTGACTTACCACTCCTACGAGCAGTACTTC. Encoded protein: CASSPNRGLTYHSYEQYF.